These 14 T cell receptor beta chains were sequenced from one sample in a study of cytomegalovirus exposure and HLA in healthy donors. Primers included in the PCR were 60 Vbeta and 13 Jbeta primers. Measured with immunoSEQ multiplex PCR; TCRdb has only the in-frame clones, and not every one. The data hold some 150,000 clones, with 65% to 85% observed a single time. The sequencing sample was made of PBMCs. The origin of the receptors is a woman aged 40 to 50 in good health and CMV-seropositive.

The V and J genes are TRBV29-1 and TRBJ2-7; 9 nucleotides match TRBD1. Germline V gene lookup returns CDR1 SQVTM and CDR2 ANQGSEA. Losses at the gene ends were 6 bases for V and 3 bases for J; bases not matched to a gene: 12. This CDR3 is built from 15 residues. As DNA, the CDR3 is TGCAGCGTAAACAAGGGACAGGGACTTAACTACGAGCAGTACTTC. Translating gives CSVNKGQGLNYEQYF.

In its sample, this clone was seen a few times. The rearrangement joins TRBV9 to TRBJ2-7, with D possibly TRBD1 on 5 matching bases. The V gene lost 0 bases and the J gene lost 6 bases, with 13 bases spanning the gap. Germline assignment: CDR1 SGDLS and CDR2 YYNGEE. The CDR3 is 14 residues long. The CDR3: CASSVGVLGAEQYF. CDR3 DNA sequence: TGTGCCAGCAGCGTAGGCGTCCTAGGGGCCGAGCAGTACTTC.

The CDR3 loop reads CASSLRASFSYEQYF. The CDR3 DNA reads as TGTGCCAGCAGCTTACGGGCTAGCTTCTCCTACGAGCAGTACTTC. J is TRBJ2-7 and V is TRBV11-2; possible D gene TRBD2, 5 bases. Germline-derived CDR1 and CDR2 are SGHAT and FQNNGV. The CDR3 runs to 15 residues. Trimming shortened V by 2 bases and J by 0 bases, and 11 bases separated the two germline ends.

V usage is TRBV5-1 and J usage is TRBJ2-1, with a weak D call TRBD2 (6 bases). V lost 7 bases and J lost 5, with 10 bases in between. CDR1 and CDR2 (germline): SGHRS, YFSETQ. CDR3 size: 12 residues. Written as DNA, the CDR3 is TGCGCCAGCCTGGGACTTAACAATGAGCAGTTCTTC. Translated, it gives CASLGLNNEQFF.

This clone was seen a few times. The rearrangement uses TRBV10-3 and TRBJ1-4; D is possibly TRBD1 (5 bases). V was trimmed by 5 bases and J by 3 bases, leaving 7 bases between them. CDR1 is ENHRY and CDR2 is SYGVKD in the germline V gene. The CDR3 loop spans 13 amino acids. This CDR3 reads CAISIQANEKLFF. CDR3 sequence (DNA): TGTGCCATCAGTATACAGGCTAATGAAAAACTGTTTTTT.

The chain couples TRBV5-1 to TRBJ2-7; 9 nucleotides agree with TRBD2. The germline gives CDR1 SGHRS, CDR2 YFSETQ. The CDR3 is 17 residues long. After removal of 4 bases from V and 2 bases from J, the junction contained 13 bases not matched to a gene. CDR3 protein: CASSRLGVAGDAYEQYF. The CDR3 DNA is TGCGCCAGCAGCCGCCTAGGGGTAGCGGGGGACGCCTACGAGCAGTACTTC.

The sample holds many counts of this clone. The V gene is TRBV6-1, the J gene TRBJ1-1, with a possible D match to TRBD1 (5 bases). The CDR3 consists of 16 residues. Germline V gene lookup returns CDR1 MNHNS and CDR2 SASEGT. Trimming took 3 bases from V and 5 from J, leaving 19 bases between them. DNA for the CDR3: TGTGCCAGCAGTGACCAGCCCCCGGGGGGAGCGACTGAAGCTTTCTTT. Protein sequence: CASSDQPPGGATEAFF.

V gene TRBV5-1 combines with J gene TRBJ2-2, with 15 bases lining up with TRBD2. CDR3 length: 19 amino acids. V shed 3 bases, J shed 3 bases, and the junction held 9 bases outside the gene matches. Germline V gene sequence: CDR1 SGHRS, CDR2 YFSETQ. The CDR3 reads CASSWTGLAGGPDTGELFF. CDR3 bases: TGCGCCAGCAGCTGGACAGGACTAGCGGGGGGGCCCGACACCGGGGAGCTGTTTTTT.

V usage is TRBV6-5 and J usage is TRBJ2-7; possible D gene TRBD1, 5 bases. The CDR3 spans 12 residues. V was pared by 6 bases and J by 4 bases, with 10 bases between. Germline V gene sequence: CDR1 MNHEY, CDR2 SVGAGI. The CDR3 loop is CASSQGWYEQYF. DNA for the CDR3: TGTGCCAGCAGCCAGGGTTGGTACGAGCAGTACTTC.

This rearrangement joins TRBV4-1 to TRBJ2-3; no clear D gene. Germline V gene data show CDR1 as MGHRA and CDR2 as YSYEKL. CDR3 length equals 12 residues. Trimming took off 1 base at V and 4 bases at J, with 3 bases between the two ends. This CDR3 reads CASSQVSDTQYF. The CDR3 coding sequence is TGCGCCAGCAGCCAAGTCTCAGATACGCAGTATTTT.

The chain couples TRBV18 to TRBJ2-1, with D possibly being TRBD2 (5 bases). The V end was cut by 4 bases, the J end by 9 bases, with 10 bases between. The CDR3 is 12 amino acids. The germline V gene encodes CDR1 KGHSH and CDR2 LQKENI. The chain's CDR3 is CASSRGDAEQFF. The CDR3 nucleotides read TGTGCCAGCTCACGGGGAGACGCTGAGCAGTTCTTC.

The V call is TRBV5-1, the J call TRBJ2-2, with TRBD2 matching over 9 bases. The CDR3 covers 15 residues. V shed 0 bases, J shed 7 bases, and the junction held 4 bases outside the gene matches. Germline V gene data show CDR1 as SGHRS and CDR2 as YFSETQ. DNA of the CDR3: TGCGCCAGCAGCTTGGAGCGGGGGGTTCGCGGGGAGCTGTTTTTT. It is translated as CASSLERGVRGELFF.

The rearrangement uses TRBV7-7 and TRBJ2-5; 10 nucleotides match TRBD1. V was pared by 4 bases and J by 2 bases, with 4 bases of the junction left unmatched. The CDR3 consists of 15 residues. The germline V gene has CDR1 SSHAT and CDR2 FNYEAQ (reference sequence). The CDR3 sequence is CASSWGTGVQETQYF. The DNA of the CDR3 is TGTGCCAGCAGCTGGGGGACAGGGGTTCAAGAGACCCAGTACTTC. Full variable domain (missing parts from reference TRBV7-7 and TRBJ2-5): GAGVSQSPRYKVTKRGQDVTLRCDPISSHATLYWYQQALGQGPEFLTYFNYEAQPDKSGLPSDRFSAERPEGSISTLTIQRTEQRDSAMYRCASSWGTGVQETQYFGPGTRLLVL.

This rearrangement joins TRBV5-4 to TRBJ1-1; 9 bases map to TRBD1. This CDR3 comprises 13 residues. CDR1 and CDR2 from the germline V gene are SGHNT and YYREEE (reference sequence). Trimming removed 2 bases from V and 8 bases from J; junction bases left unmatched: 4. CDR3 bases: TGTGCCAGCAGCTTAGGTGGGACAGGGGAAGCTTTCTTT. Translation: CASSLGGTGEAFF.